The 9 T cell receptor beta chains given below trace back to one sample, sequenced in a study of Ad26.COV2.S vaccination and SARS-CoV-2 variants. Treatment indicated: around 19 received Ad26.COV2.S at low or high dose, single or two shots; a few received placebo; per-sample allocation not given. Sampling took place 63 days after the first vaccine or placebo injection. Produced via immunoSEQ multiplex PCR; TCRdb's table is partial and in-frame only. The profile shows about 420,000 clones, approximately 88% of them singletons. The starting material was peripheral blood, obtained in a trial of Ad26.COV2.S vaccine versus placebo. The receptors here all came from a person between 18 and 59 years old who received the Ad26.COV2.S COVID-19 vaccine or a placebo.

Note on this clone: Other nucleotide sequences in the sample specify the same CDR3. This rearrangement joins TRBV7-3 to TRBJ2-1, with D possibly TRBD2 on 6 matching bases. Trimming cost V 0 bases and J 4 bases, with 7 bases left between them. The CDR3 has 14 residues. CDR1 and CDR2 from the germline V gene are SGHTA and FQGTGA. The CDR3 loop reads CASSLTGGYNEQFF. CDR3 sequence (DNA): TGTGCCAGCAGCTTAACCGGGGGATACAATGAGCAGTTCTTC.

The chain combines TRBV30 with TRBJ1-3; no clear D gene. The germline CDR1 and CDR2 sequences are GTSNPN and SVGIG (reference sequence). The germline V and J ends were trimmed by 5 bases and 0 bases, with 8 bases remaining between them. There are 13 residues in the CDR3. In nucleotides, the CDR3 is TGTGCCTGGTCGAGGACCTCTGGAAACACCATATATTTT. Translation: CAWSRTSGNTIYF.

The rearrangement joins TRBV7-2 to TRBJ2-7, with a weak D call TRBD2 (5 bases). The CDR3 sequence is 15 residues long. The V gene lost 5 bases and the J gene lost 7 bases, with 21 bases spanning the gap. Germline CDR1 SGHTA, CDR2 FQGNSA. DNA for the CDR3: TGTGCCAGCAGCACCGGCACCTCACCCTCGGGGGAGCAGTACTTC. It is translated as CASSTGTSPSGEQYF.

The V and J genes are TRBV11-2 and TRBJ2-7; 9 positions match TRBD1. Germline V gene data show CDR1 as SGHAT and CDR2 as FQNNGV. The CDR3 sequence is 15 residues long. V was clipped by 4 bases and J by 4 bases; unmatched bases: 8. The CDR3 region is CASSSYRGLTYEQYF. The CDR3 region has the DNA TGTGCCAGCAGCTCGTACAGGGGGCTAACTTACGAGCAGTACTTC.

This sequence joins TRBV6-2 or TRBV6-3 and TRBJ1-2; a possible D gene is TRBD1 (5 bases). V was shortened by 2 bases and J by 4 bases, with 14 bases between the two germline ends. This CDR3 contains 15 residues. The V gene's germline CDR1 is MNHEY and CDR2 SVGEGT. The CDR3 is CASSYEVGGTYGYTF. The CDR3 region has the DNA TGTGCCAGCAGTTACGAGGTCGGGGGGACCTATGGCTACACCTTC.

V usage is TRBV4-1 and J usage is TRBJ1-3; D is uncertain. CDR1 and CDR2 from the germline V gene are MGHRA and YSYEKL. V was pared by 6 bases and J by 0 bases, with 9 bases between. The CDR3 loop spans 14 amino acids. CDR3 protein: CASRGYTSGNTIYF. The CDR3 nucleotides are TGCGCCAGCAGGGGGTACACCTCTGGAAACACCATATATTTT.

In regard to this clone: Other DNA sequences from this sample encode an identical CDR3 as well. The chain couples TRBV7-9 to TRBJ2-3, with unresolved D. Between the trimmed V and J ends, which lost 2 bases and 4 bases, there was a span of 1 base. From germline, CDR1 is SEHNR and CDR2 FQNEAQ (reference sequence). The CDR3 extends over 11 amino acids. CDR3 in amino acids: CASSLSDTQYF. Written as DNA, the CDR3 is TGTGCCAGCAGCTTATCAGATACGCAGTATTTT. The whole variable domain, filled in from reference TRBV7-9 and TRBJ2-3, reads DTGVSQNPRHKITKRGQNVTFRCDPISEHNRLYWYRQTLGQGPEFLTYFQNEAQLEKSRLLSDRFSAERPKGSFSTLEIQRTEQGDSAMYLCASSLSDTQYFGPGTRLTVL.

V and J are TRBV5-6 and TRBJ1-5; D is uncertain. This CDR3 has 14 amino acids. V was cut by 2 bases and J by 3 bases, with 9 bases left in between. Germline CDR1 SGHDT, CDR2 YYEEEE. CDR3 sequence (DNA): TGTGCCAGCAGCTTAGGACTGAACAATCAGCCCCAGCATTTT. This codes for CASSLGLNNQPQHF.

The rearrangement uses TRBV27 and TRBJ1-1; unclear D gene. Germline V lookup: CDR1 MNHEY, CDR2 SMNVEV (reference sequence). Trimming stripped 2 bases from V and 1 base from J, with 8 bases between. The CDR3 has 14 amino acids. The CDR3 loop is CASSLLGPNTEAFF. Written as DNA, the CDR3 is TGTGCCAGCAGTTTACTGGGCCCGAACACTGAAGCTTTCTTT.